This T cell receptor beta chain emerged from a study of T cells in women clearing cervical HPV infection. As for the study in general: Only a few women had HLA typing results available.

All participants had a single incident cervical HPV16 infection, and prevalent HPV16 infections were excluded. A remark on this clone: The read gets to within 3 residues of the CDR3 end, and the germline J gene fills in the rest.

TCRdb keeps only in-frame clones here, not all; method: immunoSEQ multiplex PCR. This repertoire includes fewer than 40,000 clones. The CDR3 has 15 amino acids. Germline V CDR1 and CDR2: LNHDA, SQIVND (reference sequence). This chain links TRBV19 with TRBJ1-4; TRBD1 might be the D (6 bases). The sequencing sample was made of blood buffy coat. This sequence originates from a woman between 18 and 70 years old with a cervical HPV16 infection that either progressed to CIN3+ or cleared (not recorded which). The sequenced CDR3 bases are TGTGCCAGTAGTACAGGGGCCGCACATAATTCACCA. Protein sequence: CASSTGAAHNSP. From start to end, the CDR3 is CASSTGAAHNSPLFF.